The 27 T cell receptor beta chains below were found in one sample sequenced in a study of radiotherapy plus CTLA-4 blockade in lung cancer. TCRdb keeps only in-frame clones here, not all; method: immunoSEQ multiplex PCR. In the table there are 25,000 to 35,000 clones, 70% to 85% of which are singletons. The source was peripheral blood, collected from a patient treated with radiotherapy plus ipilimumab. These receptors were collected from a human donor with non-small cell lung cancer who had stable disease on radiotherapy plus ipilimumab.

The table lists this clone with a few counts. CDR3 bases: TGTGCCACCCGGGACGGCAATCAGCCCCAGCATTTT. Encoded protein: CATRDGNQPQHF. The chain combines TRBV6-6 with TRBJ1-5; D is possibly TRBD1 (5 bases). Trimming took 10 bases from V and 2 from J, leaving 9 bases between them. The CDR3 is 12 residues long. Looked up from germline, CDR1 is MNHNY and CDR2 is SVGAGI (reference sequence).

The chain is built from TRBV19 and TRBJ2-7; TRBD1 or TRBD2 may be the D gene (5 bases each). The CDR3 spans 12 residues. Germline V gene lookup returns CDR1 LNHDA and CDR2 SQIVND (reference sequence). V gave up 5 bases and J gave up 6 bases, with 11 bases separating them. The CDR3 DNA follows: TGTGCCAGTAGTGCGAGGGGCGTCGAGCAGTACTTC. Translating gives CASSARGVEQYF.

CDR3 DNA sequence: TGCAGCGTCGCTTCCGGGACAGGGGTGAACACCGGGGAGCTGTTTTTT. This encodes CSVASGTGVNTGELFF. The genes are TRBV29-1 and TRBJ2-2, with TRBD1 matching 10 bases. The CDR3 length is 16 residues. Trimming removed 6 bases from V and 1 base from J; junction bases left unmatched: 8. Germline V lookup: CDR1 SQVTM, CDR2 ANQGSEA.

The chain combines TRBV7-3 with TRBJ2-2, with 7 bases lining up with TRBD1. Looked up from germline, CDR1 is SGHTA and CDR2 is FQGTGA. V lost 4 bases to trimming and J lost 6 bases; unmatched junction nucleotides: 2. The CDR3 has 13 amino acids. CDR3: CASSSTGAGELFF. DNA for the CDR3: TGTGCCAGCAGCTCTACAGGGGCCGGGGAGCTGTTTTTT.

This chain joins TRBV28 and TRBJ2-1; D gene ambiguous. Trimming stripped 3 bases from V and 9 bases from J, with 9 bases between. CDR1 is MDHEN and CDR2 is SYDVKM in the germline V gene. CDR3 length: 12 amino acids. The CDR3 spells CASSFGSGEQFF. DNA of the CDR3: TGTGCCAGCAGTTTTGGGTCGGGTGAGCAGTTCTTC.

J is TRBJ2-1 and V is TRBV28, with D perhaps given as TRBD1 or TRBD2 (5 bases each). Trimming cost V 2 bases and J 5 bases, with 13 bases left between them. The CDR3 extends over 15 amino acids. The germline gives CDR1 MDHEN, CDR2 SYDVKM. As DNA, the CDR3 is TGTGCCAGCAGTTTAGGGGGAGTCGTTCACAATGAGCAGTTCTTC. Protein sequence: CASSLGGVVHNEQFF.

The chain has TRBV4-3 and TRBJ1-4, with D possibly being TRBD1 (5 bases). Deletions cut 0 bases from V and 11 bases from J, with 13 bases between. This CDR3 comprises 14 residues. CDR1 and CDR2 (germline): LGHNA, YSLEER. The CDR3, as DNA: TGCGCCAGCAGCCAAGATGGGCAGGGCGGCAAACTGTTTTTT. This sequence encodes CASSQDGQGGKLFF.

The chain carries TRBV5-5 and TRBJ1-5; D is uncertain. Between the trimmed V and J ends, which lost 4 bases and 1 base, there was a span of 15 bases. The CDR3 extends over 16 amino acids. From germline, CDR1 is SGHKS and CDR2 YYEKEE (reference sequence). This CDR3 reads CASSRELGGSNQPQHF. DNA of the CDR3: TGTGCCAGCAGCCGCGAATTGGGAGGAAGCAATCAGCCCCAGCATTTT.

The J gene is TRBJ2-1, the V gene TRBV6-4; tentatively, D is TRBD1 (6 bases). The CDR3 has 14 residues. Germline-derived CDR1 and CDR2 are MRHNA and SNTAGT. Trimming removed 0 bases at V and 7 bases at J, with 10 bases between. The CDR3 protein is CASSDSGQGNEQFF. The CDR3 bases are TGTGCCAGCAGTGACTCGGGGCAGGGGAATGAGCAGTTCTTC.

The chain is built from TRBV7-2 and TRBJ2-3, with no clear D. Trimming shortened V by 6 bases and J by 0 bases, and 7 bases separated the two germline ends. Germline CDR1 and CDR2: SGHTA and FQGNSA. This CDR3 spans 13 amino acids. Written as DNA, the CDR3 is TGTGCCAGCAGATTGGACAGCACAGATACGCAGTATTTT. Its translation: CASRLDSTDTQYF.

The CDR3 DNA sequence: TGTGCCAGCAGTGAAATGGGTCAGGGAGGTCAGCCCCAGCATTTT. Translation gives CASSEMGQGGQPQHF. The chain employs TRBV6-1 and TRBJ1-5; perhaps TRBD1 as D (5 bases). Trimming stripped 2 bases from V and 6 bases from J, with 14 bases between. Germline V gives CDR1 MNHNS, CDR2 SASEGT. The CDR3 is made up of 15 amino acids.

The genes are TRBV2 and TRBJ1-5; the D gene is possibly TRBD1 (6 bases). The V gene's germline CDR1 is SNHLY and CDR2 FYNNEI. V was clipped by 6 bases and J by 2 bases, with 11 bases between them. The CDR3 totals 14 residues. CDR3 in amino acids: CASRRRQGNQPQHF. CDR3 nucleotide sequence: TGTGCCAGCAGGAGGAGACAGGGCAATCAGCCCCAGCATTTT.

The CDR3: CASSPRAAGNEQFF. The CDR3 DNA sequence: TGTGCCAGCAGCCCTCGGGCGGCGGGCAATGAGCAGTTCTTC. This rearrangement joins TRBV11-2 to TRBJ2-1; D possibly corresponds to TRBD2 (5 bases). CDR1 and CDR2 (germline): SGHAT, FQNNGV. V was cut by 5 bases and J by 6 bases, with 14 bases left in between. The length of the CDR3 is 14 residues.

The CDR3 bases are TGCGCCAGCAGCCAACAAGAAAACGTTTATGGCACTGAAGCTTTCTTT. This codes for CASSQQENVYGTEAFF. The chain has TRBV4-1 and TRBJ1-1; D gene ambiguous. The germline V gene encodes CDR1 MGHRA and CDR2 YSYEKL. The CDR3 has 16 amino acids. Trimming took 2 bases from V and 4 from J, leaving 17 bases between them.

The J gene is TRBJ2-3, the V gene TRBV4-1; tentatively, D is TRBD2 (6 bases). The CDR3 runs to 15 residues. Trimming pared 4 bases from V and 1 base from J, leaving 12 bases between. Germline V lookup: CDR1 MGHRA, CDR2 YSYEKL. This CDR3 reads CASSRPGGGTDTQYF. The CDR3 bases are TGCGCCAGCAGCCGCCCCGGGGGAGGCACAGATACGCAGTATTTT.

This chain uses TRBV19 with TRBJ1-5; D possibly corresponds to TRBD1 (5 bases). Germline lookup yields CDR1 LNHDA and CDR2 SQIVND (reference sequence). V lost 4 bases, J lost 4 bases, and 14 bases lay in between. This CDR3 has 15 amino acids. Here the CDR3 reads CASSTLYSGNQPQHF. DNA of the CDR3: TGTGCCAGTAGTACCCTTTACTCAGGGAATCAGCCCCAGCATTTT.

This chain joins TRBV5-1 and TRBJ2-2; TRBD2 might be the D (6 bases). Germline assignment: CDR1 SGHRS and CDR2 YFSETQ. V lost 3 bases, J lost 3 bases, and 12 bases lay in between. The CDR3 spans 15 residues. CDR3 bases: TGCGCCAGCAGCTCCACGGGGGACGACACCGGGGAGCTGTTTTTT. Its translation is CASSSTGDDTGELFF.

The chain carries TRBV10-3 and TRBJ1-1; D not certain. This CDR3 has 13 residues. The V gene's germline CDR1 is ENHRY and CDR2 SYGVKD. V was trimmed by 3 bases and J by 2 bases, leaving 7 bases between them. The CDR3 nucleotides are TGTGCCATCAGTGAAGGGCCCAACACTGAAGCTTTCTTT. As protein: CAISEGPNTEAFF.

This clone appeared a single time. The chain employs TRBV4-3 and TRBJ2-2, with D possibly being TRBD2 (5 bases). Germline CDR1 reads LGHNA; CDR2 reads YSLEER. This CDR3 spans 17 amino acids. Deletions cut 4 bases from V and 5 bases from J, with 20 bases between. CDR3 loop: CASSPAAGLPPTGELFF. The DNA for the CDR3 is TGCGCCAGCAGCCCAGCGGCAGGCCTACCGCCGACCGGGGAGCTGTTTTTT.

This clone was picked up a small number of times. V and J are TRBV5-1 and TRBJ1-2; TRBD1 matches 7 bases. V gave up 0 bases and J gave up 6 bases; unmatched junction bases: 2. CDR1 is SGHRS and CDR2 is YFSETQ in the germline V gene. This CDR3 comprises 13 residues. The CDR3 region has the DNA TGCGCCAGCAGCTTGGGACAGGGCGATGGCTACACCTTC. Amino acid sequence: CASSLGQGDGYTF.

The chain is built from TRBV2 and TRBJ1-1; D gene uncertain. Deletions cut 7 bases from V and 1 base from J, with 10 bases between. The CDR3 loop spans 13 amino acids. Germline V gene data show CDR1 as SNHLY and CDR2 as FYNNEI. The DNA of the CDR3 is TGTGCCAGCAATTTAGCGGCGAACACTGAAGCTTTCTTT. This codes for CASNLAANTEAFF.

J is TRBJ2-2 and V is TRBV5-1, with D perhaps TRBD2 (6 bases). Germline V gene lookup returns CDR1 SGHRS and CDR2 YFSETQ. Trimming pared 0 bases from V and 5 bases from J, leaving 20 bases between. The CDR3 is 18 amino acids. CDR3 sequence reads: CASSLAGPTTSKTGELFF. The CDR3 bases are TGCGCCAGCAGCTTGGCGGGTCCGACGACTAGTAAGACCGGGGAGCTGTTTTTT.

This chain uses TRBV9 with TRBJ1-3; the D gene is possibly TRBD1 (5 bases). CDR1 is SGDLS and CDR2 is YYNGEE in the germline V gene. V was trimmed by 4 bases and J by 0 bases, leaving 14 bases between them. The CDR3 length is 16 residues. This CDR3 reads CASSPNGGYSGNTIYF. CDR3 DNA sequence: TGTGCCAGCAGCCCCAACGGGGGATACTCTGGAAACACCATATATTTT.

This rearrangement joins TRBV11-2 to TRBJ2-5, with 11 nucleotides matching TRBD1. With 5 bases clipped from V and 5 bases from J, the junction kept 7 bases outside the gene matches. Germline loops: CDR1 SGHAT, CDR2 FQNNGV. There are 15 residues in the CDR3. CDR3 sequence: CASSPGTGGRETQYF. The CDR3 DNA reads TGTGCCAGCAGCCCGGGGACAGGGGGACGGGAGACCCAGTACTTC.

This clone was observed a handful of times. The chain carries TRBV19 and TRBJ1-1; maybe TRBD1 (6 bases). Germline assignment: CDR1 LNHDA and CDR2 SQIVND (reference sequence). Trimming left V 2 bases short and J 2 bases short, with 9 bases between. This CDR3 comprises 14 residues. The chain's CDR3 is CASSIRGANTEAFF. The CDR3 DNA reads TGTGCCAGTAGTATAAGGGGGGCCAACACTGAAGCTTTCTTT.

Only a few counts were recorded for this clone. V gene TRBV5-1 combines with J gene TRBJ1-1; D not certain. The CDR3 has 18 amino acids. Germline lookup yields CDR1 SGHRS and CDR2 YFSETQ. With 2 bases removed from V and 0 bases from J, the gap between germline ends came to 20 bases. CDR3 residues: CASSFGRSIRRLNTEAFF. The CDR3 DNA is TGCGCCAGCAGCTTCGGCCGATCCATACGAAGATTGAACACTGAAGCTTTCTTT.

This rearrangement joins TRBV9 to TRBJ1-6; 9 bases line up with TRBD1. The CDR3 loop spans 14 amino acids. V shed 3 bases and J 12 bases; nucleotides not matched to a gene: 7. Germline CDR1 reads SGDLS; CDR2 reads YYNGEE. The CDR3 bases are TGTGCCAGCAGCGAGCCCCCGGACAGGGGACCCCTCCACTTT. Encoded protein: CASSEPPDRGPLHF. The entire variable domain, with the rest obtained from reference TRBV9 and TRBJ1-6, is as follows: DSGVTQTPKHLITATGQRVTLRCSPRSGDLSVYWYQQSLDQGLQFLIQYYNGEERAKGNILERFSAQQFPDLHSELNLSSLELGDSALYFCASSEPPDRGPLHFGNGTRLTVT.